These 30 T cell receptor beta chains were all obtained from the same sample, sequenced in a study of cytotoxic CD8 clonotypes in ibrutinib-treated CLL. Some clones are missing from TCRdb's copy, which holds only in-frame ones; the method was immunoSEQ multiplex PCR. The sample includes over 150,000 clones, roughly 80% of them seen just once. The sample consisted of PBMCs, taken after 12 months of ibrutinib treatment. The receptors were sampled from a human donor with chronic lymphocytic leukemia.

J is TRBJ1-4 and V is TRBV10-3; D is undetermined. Per germline, CDR1 ENHRY and CDR2 SYGVKD. V shed 3 bases and J shed 0 bases, with 2 bases lying between them. CDR3 size: 13 residues. The CDR3: CAISDPTNEKLFF. DNA of the CDR3: TGTGCCATCAGTGACCCAACTAATGAAAAACTGTTTTTT.

The gene calls are TRBV7-3 and TRBJ2-1; 8 bases align to TRBD1. V dropped 7 bases and J dropped 2; count of bases not matched to a gene: 4. The CDR3 is made up of 14 amino acids. Germline-derived CDR1 and CDR2 are SGHTA and FQGTGA. The CDR3 is CASTPGGPYNEQFF. In DNA, the CDR3 is TGTGCCAGCACTCCAGGGGGCCCCTACAATGAGCAGTTCTTC. The entire variable domain, with the rest obtained from reference TRBV7-3 and TRBJ2-1, is as follows: GAGVSQTPSNKVTEKGKYVELRCDPISGHTALYWYRQSLGQGPEFLIYFQGTGAADDSGLPNDRFFAVRPEGSVSTLKIQRTERGDSAVYLCASTPGGPYNEQFFGPGTRLTVL.

The V call is TRBV28, the J call TRBJ2-5; tentative D call: TRBD1 (5 bases). The ends were cut back, 6 bases at V and 5 bases at J, with 13 bases in the middle. The CDR3 contains 13 residues. The germline V gene has CDR1 MDHEN and CDR2 SYDVKM. CDR3 protein: CASRPTARETQYF. In nucleotides, the CDR3 is TGTGCCAGCAGACCGACAGCCCGGGAGACCCAGTACTTC. Looking up the rest from reference TRBV28 and TRBJ2-5 gives the full variable domain: DVKVTQSSRYLVKRTGEKVFLECVQDMDHENMFWYRQDPGLGLRLIYFSYDVKMKEKGDIPEGYSVSREKKERFSLILESASTNQTSMYLCASRPTARETQYFGPGTRLLVL.

The chain carries TRBV5-8 and TRBJ2-7; 7 nucleotides match TRBD1. The ends lost 4 bases at V and 6 bases at J; junction bases unmatched: 4. Germline V gene sequence: CDR1 SGHTS, CDR2 YDEGEE. The CDR3 sequence is 12 residues long. The CDR3: CASSEGAGEQYF. The CDR3, as DNA: TGTGCCAGCAGCGAGGGGGCGGGCGAGCAGTACTTC.

This clone appeared once. The CDR3 coding sequence is TGTGCCAGCAGCTTGGCAGCTAGCGACGGTTACGAGCAGTACTTC. It encodes CASSLAASDGYEQYF. The chain recombines TRBV5-6 with TRBJ2-7, with D perhaps matching TRBD2 (6 bases). Germline-derived CDR1 and CDR2 are SGHDT and YYEEEE. This CDR3 region has 15 residues. V was clipped by 0 bases and J by 4 bases, with 14 bases between them.

The V gene is TRBV7-9, the J gene TRBJ2-6; D might be TRBD2 (7 bases). Germline CDR1 SEHNR, CDR2 FQNEAQ (reference sequence). The V end was cut by 0 bases, the J end by 3 bases, with 9 bases between. The CDR3 sequence is 16 residues long. The CDR3 bases are TGTGCCAGCAGCTTAGCGCGGGGGCTTGGGGCCAACGTCCTGACTTTC. This encodes CASSLARGLGANVLTF.

This sequence joins TRBV4-3 and TRBJ2-3, with TRBD2 identical over 11 bases. Losses at the gene ends were 0 bases for V and 3 bases for J; bases not matched to a gene: 5. The CDR3 loop spans 17 amino acids. Germline CDR1 reads LGHNA; CDR2 reads YSLEER. The CDR3 nucleotides read TGCGCCAGCAGCCAAGAGTTGAGGACTAGCGGGACAGATACGCAGTATTTT. It yields the protein CASSQELRTSGTDTQYF.

The CDR3 coding sequence is TGCGCCAGCAGCAACGGGACAGCCTCCTACGAGCAGTACTTC. Translation gives CASSNGTASYEQYF. The V and J genes are TRBV5-1 and TRBJ2-7, with 7 bases fitting TRBD1. The CDR3 runs to 14 residues. Germline V gene data show CDR1 as SGHRS and CDR2 as YFSETQ. Losses at the gene ends were 4 bases for V and 0 bases for J; bases not matched to a gene: 4.

The chain is built from TRBV7-8 and TRBJ1-1, with D uncertain. Germline assignment: CDR1 SGHVS and CDR2 FQNEAQ. V gave up 4 bases and J gave up 3 bases, with 9 bases separating them. The CDR3 loop spans 13 amino acids. CDR3 sequence reads: CASSSGPYTEAFF. The CDR3 nucleotides read TGTGCCAGCAGCTCCGGGCCTTACACTGAAGCTTTCTTT.

This clone was observed a handful of times. The CDR3, as DNA: TGTGCCAGCAGCTTGGTCAGCGGGAGTACTCTCGAGCAGTACTTC. It codes for CASSLVSGSTLEQYF. The chain has TRBV5-4 and TRBJ2-7; 8 positions agree with TRBD2. Germline values: CDR1 SGHNT, CDR2 YYREEE (reference sequence). The CDR3 totals 15 residues. J was trimmed by 6 bases and V by 0 bases; bases with no gene match: 8.

This clone has only a few counts. The chain's CDR3 is CASSFIDTQYF. DNA of the CDR3: TGTGCCAGCAGCTTTATAGATACGCAGTATTTT. This rearrangement joins TRBV7-2 to TRBJ2-3; D is ambiguous. The V gene's germline CDR1 is SGHTA and CDR2 FQGNSA. This CDR3 has 11 residues. Trimming pared 3 bases from V and 5 bases from J, leaving 3 bases between.

J is TRBJ2-6 and V is TRBV4-1; 10 nucleotides match TRBD1. V was pared by 1 base and J by 0 bases, with 6 bases of the junction left unmatched. Germline assignment: CDR1 MGHRA and CDR2 YSYEKL. The CDR3 has 19 amino acids. The CDR3 loop is CASSQGAGTGVSGANVLTF. The CDR3 DNA follows: TGCGCCAGCAGCCAAGGGGCGGGGACAGGGGTCTCTGGGGCCAACGTCCTGACTTTC.

V and J are TRBV27 and TRBJ2-2; 9 bases are a match to TRBD1. V was pared by 5 bases and J by 2 bases, with 9 bases of the junction left unmatched. The CDR3 runs to 17 residues. Germline assignment: CDR1 MNHEY and CDR2 SMNVEV (reference sequence). In DNA form, the CDR3 reads TGTGCCAGCAGTAAGGACAGGGGACTTCCAAACACCGGGGAGCTGTTTTTT. It translates to CASSKDRGLPNTGELFF.

This chain connects TRBV28 to TRBJ2-7, with D possibly matching TRBD2 (5 bases). The ends were cut back, 4 bases at V and 0 bases at J, with 13 bases in the middle. Germline CDR1 and CDR2: MDHEN and SYDVKM. The CDR3 runs to 15 residues. CDR3 in DNA: TGTGCCAGCAGTTCCCCAGCCAGCGGCTCCTACGAGCAGTACTTC. Its protein product is CASSSPASGSYEQYF.

The V and J genes are TRBV6-5 and TRBJ1-2; D unclear. V shed 6 bases and J shed 7 bases, with 6 bases lying between them. The CDR3 is 10 residues long. Germline CDR1 and CDR2: MNHEY and SVGAGI. In nucleotides, the CDR3 is TGTGCCAGCAGCGGCAGTGGCTACACCTTC. Its protein is CASSGSGYTF.

This clone occurred a few times. V gene TRBV6-1 combines with J gene TRBJ2-7; unclear D gene. Germline V gives CDR1 MNHNS, CDR2 SASEGT. This CDR3 is 13 amino acids long. Deletions cut 6 bases from V and 2 bases from J, with 11 bases between. CDR3 in DNA: TGTGCCAGCAGGATACAGTATCCCTACGAGCAGTACTTC. It yields the protein CASRIQYPYEQYF.

Concerning this clone itself: At one end the junction does not follow the germline gene, possibly because of a read error. This chain links TRBV20-1 with TRBJ1-2; D gene ambiguous. The germline V gene has CDR1 DFQATT and CDR2 SNEGSKA (reference sequence). The CDR3 contains 9 residues. The CDR3 DNA reads as TGCAGTGCTAGAGATCCTACCCGGTTC. This encodes CSARDPTRF.

This chain uses TRBV28 with TRBJ2-7; no clear D. Germline lookup yields CDR1 MDHEN and CDR2 SYDVKM. The CDR3 extends over 14 amino acids. Trimming stripped 6 bases from V and 3 bases from J, with 15 bases between. The chain's CDR3 is CASSRQRGRYEQYF. CDR3 nucleotide sequence: TGTGCCAGCAGCCGACAAAGAGGTCGCTACGAGCAGTACTTC.

The chain employs TRBV28 and TRBJ1-1, with a tentative D call TRBD1 (5 bases). CDR1 is MDHEN, CDR2 SYDVKM, per germline. This CDR3 is built from 13 residues. The V and J ends lost 2 bases and 8 bases respectively, with 12 bases between them. CDR3 bases: TGTGCCAGCAGTTTAGTTGGGGCCTTCGAAGCTTTCTTT. Protein sequence: CASSLVGAFEAFF.

The V gene is TRBV29-1, the J gene TRBJ1-4; D uncertain. The CDR3 totals 14 residues. Germline V lookup: CDR1 SQVTM, CDR2 ANQGSEA. With 0 bases removed from V and 0 bases from J, the gap between germline ends came to 5 bases. The CDR3 nucleotides read TGCAGCGTTGAAGAAGCAGCAACTAATGAAAAACTGTTTTTT. It yields the protein CSVEEAATNEKLFF.

The chain employs TRBV19 and TRBJ2-2, with a possible D match to TRBD2 (5 bases). V was trimmed by 7 bases and J by 0 bases, leaving 12 bases between them. The germline CDR1 and CDR2 sequences are LNHDA and SQIVND (reference sequence). The CDR3 spans 15 residues. The CDR3 DNA is TGTGCCAGTAAGAGACCCGGGGCGAACACCGGGGAGCTGTTTTTT. Residues: CASKRPGANTGELFF.

The rearrangement links TRBV9 to TRBJ2-2; D might be TRBD1 (5 bases). Trimming pared 0 bases from V and 7 bases from J, leaving 7 bases between. CDR1 is SGDLS, CDR2 YYNGEE, per germline. CDR3 size: 13 residues. Here the CDR3 reads CASSVEDSGELFF. CDR3 nucleotide sequence: TGTGCCAGCAGCGTAGAAGACAGCGGGGAGCTGTTTTTT. Supplemented by reference TRBV9 and TRBJ2-2, the full variable domain reads DSGVTQTPKHLITATGQRVTLRCSPRSGDLSVYWYQQSLDQGLQFLIQYYNGEERAKGNILERFSAQQFPDLHSELNLSSLELGDSALYFCASSVEDSGELFFGEGSRLTVL.

The DNA of the CDR3 is TGTGCCAGCAGCTTAGAGGCGGGGGCCAGTAATCAGCCCCAGCATTTT. Translation gives CASSLEAGASNQPQHF. The chain has TRBV7-9 and TRBJ1-5; perhaps TRBD1 as D (6 bases). V was trimmed by 1 base and J by 4 bases, leaving 14 bases between them. Per germline, CDR1 SEHNR and CDR2 FQNEAQ (reference sequence). There are 16 residues in the CDR3.

The chain recombines TRBV9 with TRBJ2-1; 13 bases are a match to TRBD2. The germline V gene has CDR1 SGDLS and CDR2 YYNGEE. The CDR3 has 15 amino acids. V gave up 4 bases and J gave up 6 bases; unmatched junction bases: 4. CDR3 nucleotide sequence: TGTGCCAGCAGCACCGGGACTAGCGGGACCAATGAGCAGTTCTTC. Protein sequence: CASSTGTSGTNEQFF.

A few counts support this clone. The chain combines TRBV28 with TRBJ1-3; the D gene is possibly TRBD1 (5 bases). The V gene's germline CDR1 is MDHEN and CDR2 SYDVKM. Trimming left V 7 bases short and J 0 bases short, with 10 bases between. The CDR3 sequence is 14 residues long. The CDR3 protein is CASTTGDSGNTIYF. In DNA form, the CDR3 reads TGTGCCAGCACTACAGGAGACTCTGGAAACACCATATATTTT.

This chain joins TRBV5-6 and TRBJ2-7, with no clear D. V was clipped by 3 bases and J by 3 bases, with 22 bases between them. Germline CDR1 SGHDT, CDR2 YYEEEE. This CDR3 comprises 17 residues. The CDR3 loop is CASSSLSKRLGGYEQYF. The CDR3, as DNA: TGTGCCAGCAGCTCCCTTTCTAAACGTCTCGGTGGCTACGAGCAGTACTTC.

J is TRBJ1-2 and V is TRBV29-1; D gene unclear. Trimming took off 1 base at V and 8 bases at J, with 5 bases between the two ends. This CDR3 contains 10 residues. CDR1 is SQVTM and CDR2 is ANQGSEA in the germline V gene. The CDR3 DNA reads TGCAGCGTTGAAGGTCGGGGCTACACCTTC. Translating it yields CSVEGRGYTF.

The V and J genes are TRBV19 and TRBJ2-2; no firm D call. Germline V gene lookup returns CDR1 LNHDA and CDR2 SQIVND (reference sequence). The CDR3 sequence is 14 residues long. V lost 6 bases and J lost 6, with 14 bases in between. CDR3 in amino acids: CASRLQSAAGELFF. The CDR3 region has the DNA TGTGCCAGTAGGCTACAGAGCGCCGCCGGGGAGCTGTTTTTT.

The CDR3 is CASIVGTGAETQYF. The CDR3 nucleotides read TGTGCCAGCATAGTAGGGACAGGGGCAGAGACCCAGTACTTC. This sequence joins TRBV6-1 and TRBJ2-5; 10 bases line up with TRBD1. Unmatched junction bases numbered 6, after V lost 7 bases and J lost 4 bases. Looked up from germline, CDR1 is MNHNS and CDR2 is SASEGT. The CDR3 is made up of 14 amino acids.

Relative to its sample, this clone is medium-sized. The chain couples TRBV6-4 to TRBJ1-3, with no clear D. Deletions cut 3 bases from V and 3 bases from J, with 9 bases between. CDR1 and CDR2 from the germline V gene are MRHNA and SNTAGT. The CDR3 has 14 amino acids. The CDR3 loop is CASSEGKGGNTIYF. The CDR3 DNA sequence: TGTGCCAGCAGTGAGGGGAAAGGTGGAAACACCATATATTTT.